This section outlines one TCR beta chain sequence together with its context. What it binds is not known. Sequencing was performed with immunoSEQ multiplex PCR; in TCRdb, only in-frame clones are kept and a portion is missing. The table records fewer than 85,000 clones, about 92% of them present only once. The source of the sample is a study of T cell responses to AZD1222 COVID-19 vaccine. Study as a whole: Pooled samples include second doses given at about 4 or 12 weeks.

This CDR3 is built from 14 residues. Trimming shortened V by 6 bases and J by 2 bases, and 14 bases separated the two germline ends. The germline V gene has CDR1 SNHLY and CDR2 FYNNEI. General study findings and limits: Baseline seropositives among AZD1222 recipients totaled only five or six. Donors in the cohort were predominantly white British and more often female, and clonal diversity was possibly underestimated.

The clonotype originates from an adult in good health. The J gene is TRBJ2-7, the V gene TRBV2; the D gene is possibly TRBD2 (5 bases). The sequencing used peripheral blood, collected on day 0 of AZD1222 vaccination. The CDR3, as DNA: TGTGCCAGCAGCGACACAGCGGCAGCCTACGAGCAGTACTTC. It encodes CASSDTAAAYEQYF.